This T cell receptor beta chain was found in a study of identical twins. The CDR3 loop spans 16 amino acids. The germline gives CDR1 SEHNR, CDR2 FQNEAQ (reference sequence). V was cut by 4 bases and J by 6 bases, with 18 bases left in between. A universal primer site came from template switching; cDNA carried unique molecular identifiers. MiXCR, run by TCRdb on the 5' RACE reads, gives a single entry per CDR3 protein. This sample has about 570,000 distinct CDR3 sequences, with approximately 10% found just once. Among all donors, each was a healthy Caucasian. This clonotype was seen many times. Its antigen is unidentified. Study results and limitations: Out-of-frame alpha sequences shared by twins showed excess low generation probability.

These data were also filed under a second study, of yellow fever vaccine responses in identical twins. That work states: Twins' vaccine T cell responses were reported to seem partly convergent and partly personalized.

This clonotype was obtained from a woman aged 18-30 years in good health. Sequencing used PBMCs. V is TRBV7-9 and J is TRBJ1-4; D may be TRBD1 (6 bases). For the CDR3, the DNA is TGTGCCAGCAGCTCCCTCCTGGACAGCGGGGATGAAAAACTGTTTTTT. Protein: CASSSLLDSGDEKLFF.